Each of the 18 T cell receptor beta chains below was sequenced from the same sample in a study of cytomegalovirus exposure and HLA in healthy donors. With 60 Vbeta and 13 Jbeta primers, the PCR was carried out. Some clones are missing from TCRdb's copy, which holds only in-frame ones; the method was immunoSEQ multiplex PCR. The sample consists of 210,000 or so clones, about 74% of them appearing once. The sequenced material came from PBMCs. Receptors originate from a man in his forties or fifties in good health and CMV-seronegative.

The V and J genes are TRBV9 and TRBJ2-1; a possible D gene is TRBD2 (5 bases). Per the germline V gene, CDR1 is SGDLS and CDR2 is YYNGEE. V lost 0 bases to trimming and J lost 8 bases, with 18 bases between them. The CDR3 totals 16 residues. The CDR3 DNA sequence: TGTGCCAGCAGCGTAGTAGATCCAGCGGCACCCTATGAGCAGTTCTTC. It yields the protein CASSVVDPAAPYEQFF.

The genes are TRBV2 and TRBJ1-5; weak D call: TRBD1 (5 bases). The germline gives CDR1 SNHLY, CDR2 FYNNEI. This CDR3 spans 14 amino acids. Deletions cut 4 bases from V and 4 bases from J, with 11 bases between. The CDR3 DNA sequence: TGTGCCAGCAGTGCGGGGGAGGCGAATCAGCCCCAGCATTTT. Translating gives CASSAGEANQPQHF.

About this clone itself: Other DNA variants within this sample encode the same CDR3. The J gene is TRBJ2-1, the V gene TRBV7-3; D is unresolved. The CDR3 extends over 13 amino acids. Trimming removed 2 bases from V and 1 base from J, with 3 bases in between. CDR1 and CDR2 (germline): SGHTA, FQGTGA. The CDR3 here is CASSLSSYNEQFF. CDR3 bases: TGTGCCAGCAGCTTATCGTCCTACAATGAGCAGTTCTTC.

V gene TRBV7-9 combines with J gene TRBJ2-1; D gene uncertain. The CDR3 is made up of 17 amino acids. Per the germline V gene, CDR1 is SEHNR and CDR2 is FQNEAQ (reference sequence). V was clipped by 5 bases and J by 0 bases, with 17 bases between them. The CDR3 sequence is CASSPPLVRRSYNEQFF. DNA for the CDR3: TGTGCCAGCAGCCCCCCCCTCGTGCGCCGCTCCTACAATGAGCAGTTCTTC.

The CDR3 loop reads CASSQDEGRNTEAFF. CDR3 nucleotide sequence: TGTGCCAGCAGCCAAGATGAGGGTCGGAACACTGAAGCTTTCTTT. The chain joins TRBV14 to TRBJ1-1; no definite D call. Between the trimmed V and J ends, which lost 0 bases and 1 base, there was a span of 9 bases. The germline gives CDR1 SGHDN, CDR2 FVKESK. This CDR3 has 15 residues.

The chain links TRBV11-2 to TRBJ2-1, with 12 bases identical to TRBD2. This CDR3 comprises 15 residues. Per germline, CDR1 SGHAT and CDR2 FQNNGV. V gave up 3 bases and J gave up 7 bases; unmatched junction bases: 4. The CDR3 coding sequence is TGTGCCAGCAGCTTTTCCCTAGCGGGAGGGAATGAGCAGTTCTTC. It specifies CASSFSLAGGNEQFF.

The chain uses TRBV19 and TRBJ1-1; 7 positions match TRBD1. The CDR3 totals 14 residues. CDR1 and CDR2 from the germline V gene are LNHDA and SQIVND (reference sequence). V lost 3 bases to trimming and J lost 1 base; unmatched junction nucleotides: 2. The CDR3 DNA reads as TGTGCCAGTAGTATGAGACAGGGGAACACTGAAGCTTTCTTT. Translated, it gives CASSMRQGNTEAFF.

About this clone itself: An end of the junction does not agree with germline; a read error may underlie this. The chain combines TRBV4-1 with TRBJ2-5; D might be TRBD2 (6 bases). Germline V gene lookup returns CDR1 MGHRA and CDR2 YSYEKL. There are 14 residues in the CDR3. The CDR3 sequence: CASSAGGTQETQYF. The CDR3, as DNA: TGTGCCAGCAGCGCGGGCGGGACTCAAGAGACCCAGTACTTC.

The CDR3 loop is CASSIPDRKSSGANVLTF. The CDR3, as DNA: TGTGCCAGTAGTATCCCGGACAGAAAGAGCTCTGGGGCCAACGTCCTGACTTTC. The chain joins TRBV19 to TRBJ2-6; weak D call: TRBD1 (6 bases). The CDR3 totals 18 residues. Trimming took off 3 bases at V and 0 bases at J, with 15 bases between the two ends. Looked up from germline, CDR1 is LNHDA and CDR2 is SQIVND (reference sequence).

V usage is TRBV10-1 and J usage is TRBJ2-1, with TRBD2 matching over 11 bases. Germline-derived CDR1 and CDR2 are WNHNN and SYGVQD (reference sequence). CDR3 length: 15 residues. V dropped 5 bases and J dropped 4; count of bases not matched to a gene: 4. CDR3 DNA: TGCGCCAGCAGTACGACTAGCGGGGTTTACAATGAGCAGTTCTTC. Residues: CASSTTSGVYNEQFF.

This clone was recorded a few times. This chain joins TRBV20-1 and TRBJ1-2; D not resolved. This CDR3 comprises 11 residues. CDR1 and CDR2 from the germline V gene are DFQATT and SNEGSKA (reference sequence). V gave up 1 base and J gave up 8 bases, with 8 bases separating them. The CDR3 DNA is TGCAGTGCTAGAGTCACGGAGGGCTACACCTTC. This codes for CSARVTEGYTF.

The V and J genes are TRBV7-8 and TRBJ2-3; 11 nucleotides align to TRBD2. Germline trimming cut 5 bases from V and 2 bases from J; bases unmatched to any gene: 9. CDR1 and CDR2 (germline): SGHVS, FQNEAQ. CDR3 length equals 17 residues. The CDR3 DNA follows: TGTGCCAGCAGCGTATTGATTAGCGGGGGGGCCACAGATACGCAGTATTTT. Protein sequence: CASSVLISGGATDTQYF.

The chain joins TRBV2 to TRBJ1-2; tentative D call: TRBD1 (6 bases). The V gene lost 4 bases and the J gene lost 6 bases, with 12 bases spanning the gap. The V gene's germline CDR1 is SNHLY and CDR2 FYNNEI. The CDR3 totals 13 residues. The CDR3 region has the DNA TGTGCCAGCAGTGGATTGGCAGGGGATGGCTACACCTTC. It translates to CASSGLAGDGYTF.

The CDR3, as DNA: TGTGCCAGCAGCCTCGACACTGAAGCTTTCTTT. Protein product: CASSLDTEAFF. This rearrangement joins TRBV4-2 to TRBJ1-1; no clear D. CDR1 and CDR2 (germline): LGHNA, YNFKEQ. The CDR3 covers 11 residues. Trimming took 4 bases from V and 3 from J, leaving 3 bases between them.

The chain combines TRBV28 with TRBJ2-2, with D possibly TRBD1 on 6 matching bases. Germline assignment: CDR1 MDHEN and CDR2 SYDVKM. V lost 3 bases to trimming and J lost 3 bases, with 14 bases between them. The CDR3 length is 16 residues. The DNA of the CDR3 is TGTGCCAGCAGTTTGAGCACAGGGAAAGACACCGGGGAGCTGTTTTTT. Protein sequence: CASSLSTGKDTGELFF.

The chain carries TRBV6-4 and TRBJ1-1, with TRBD1 as a possible D gene (6 bases). The germline V gene encodes CDR1 MRHNA and CDR2 SNTAGT. Trimming left V 3 bases short and J 3 bases short, with 11 bases between. The CDR3 totals 14 residues. The CDR3 DNA sequence: TGTGCCAGCAGTGAATCAGGGGCGGACACTGAAGCTTTCTTT. This codes for CASSESGADTEAFF.

This clone occurred a few times. Germline and junction disagree at one end, which may indicate a read error. The chain employs TRBV7-9 and TRBJ2-3; D is perhaps TRBD2 (5 bases). The germline gives CDR1 SEHNR, CDR2 FQNEAQ (reference sequence). The CDR3 runs to 14 residues. The CDR3 protein is CSSNQIGGSDTQYF. DNA of the CDR3: TGTTCCAGCAACCAAATCGGTGGGAGTGATACGCAGTATTTT. The full variable domain, in which reference TRBV7-9 and TRBJ2-3 provide the parts outside the CDR3, is DTGVSQNPRHKITKRGQNVTFRCDPISEHNRLYWYRQTLGQGPEFLTYFQNEAQLEKSRLLSDRFSAERPKGSFSTLEIQRTEQGDSAMYLCSSNQIGGSDTQYFGPGTRLTVL.

The chain couples TRBV7-3 to TRBJ2-7; TRBD2 aligns across 8 bases. Germline lookup yields CDR1 SGHTA and CDR2 FQGTGA. V lost 5 bases and J lost 4; bases outside the gene matches: 10. The CDR3 runs 15 residues. The CDR3 sequence is CASSLTQGLGYEQYF. The CDR3 bases are TGTGCCAGCAGCCTTACACAGGGACTAGGTTACGAGCAGTACTTC.